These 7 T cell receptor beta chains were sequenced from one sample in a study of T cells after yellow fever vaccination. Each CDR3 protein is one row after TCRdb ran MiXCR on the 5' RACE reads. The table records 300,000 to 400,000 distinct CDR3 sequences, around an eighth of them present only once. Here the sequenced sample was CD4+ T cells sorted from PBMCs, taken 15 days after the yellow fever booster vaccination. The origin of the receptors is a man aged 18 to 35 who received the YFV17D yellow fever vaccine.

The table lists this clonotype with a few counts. CDR3 sequence (DNA): TGCGCCAGCAGCCTATCGCCAACAGATACGCAGTATTTT. Protein product: CASSLSPTDTQYF. This sequence joins TRBV5-1 and TRBJ2-3; D not certain. This CDR3 comprises 13 residues. Germline-derived CDR1 and CDR2 are SGHRS and YFSETQ. Trimming left V 4 bases short and J 3 bases short, with 9 bases between.

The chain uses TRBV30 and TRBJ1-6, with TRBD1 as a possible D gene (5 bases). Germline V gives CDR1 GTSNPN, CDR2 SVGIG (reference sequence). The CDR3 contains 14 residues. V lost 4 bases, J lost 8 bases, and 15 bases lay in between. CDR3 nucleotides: TGTGCCTGGACTCCCGACAGCCTCTATTCACCCCTCCACTTT. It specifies CAWTPDSLYSPLHF.

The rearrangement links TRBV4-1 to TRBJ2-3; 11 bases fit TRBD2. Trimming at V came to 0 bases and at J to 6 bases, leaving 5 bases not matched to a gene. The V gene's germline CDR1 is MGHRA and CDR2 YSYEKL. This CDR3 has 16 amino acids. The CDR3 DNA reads TGCGCCAGCAGCCAAGATAGCGGGGGGGCCTGGGATACGCAGTATTTT. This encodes CASSQDSGGAWDTQYF.

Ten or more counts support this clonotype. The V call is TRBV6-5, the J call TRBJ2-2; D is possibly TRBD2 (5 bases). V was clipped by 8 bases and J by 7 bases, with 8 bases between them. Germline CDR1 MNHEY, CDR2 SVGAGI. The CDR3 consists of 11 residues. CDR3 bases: TGTGCCAGCCGTGCGGGCGGGGAGCTGTTTTTT. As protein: CASRAGGELFF.

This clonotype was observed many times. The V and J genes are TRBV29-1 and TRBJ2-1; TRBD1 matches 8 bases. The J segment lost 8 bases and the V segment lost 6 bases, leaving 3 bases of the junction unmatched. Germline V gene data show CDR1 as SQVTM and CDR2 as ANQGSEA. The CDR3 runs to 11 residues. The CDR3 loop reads CSVPQGDEQFF. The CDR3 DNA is TGCAGCGTCCCACAGGGGGATGAGCAGTTCTTC.

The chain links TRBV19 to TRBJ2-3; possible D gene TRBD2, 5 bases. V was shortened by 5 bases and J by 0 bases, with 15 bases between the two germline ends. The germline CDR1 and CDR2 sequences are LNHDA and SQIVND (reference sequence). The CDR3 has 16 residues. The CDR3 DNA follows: TGTGCCAGTAGTCGCCCCCAACGGACTAGCACAGATACGCAGTATTTT. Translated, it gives CASSRPQRTSTDTQYF.

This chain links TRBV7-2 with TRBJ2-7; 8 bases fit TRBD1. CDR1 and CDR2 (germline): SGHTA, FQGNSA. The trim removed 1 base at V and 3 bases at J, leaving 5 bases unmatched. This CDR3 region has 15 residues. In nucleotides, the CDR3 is TGTGCCAGCAGCTTAGGGTGGACAGGGCTCTACGAGCAGTACTTC. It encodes CASSLGWTGLYEQYF.